These 29 T cell receptor beta chains were sequenced from one sample in a study of CD8 T cells in Susac syndrome. RNA totalling about 0.45 to 1 ug underwent reverse transcription with random hexamers. A single record per CDR3 protein comes from TCRdb applying MiXCR to the immunoSEQ multiplex PCR reads. The table shows 120,000 or so distinct CDR3 sequences, with about 95% occurring only once. Input material: CD4+ T cells from PBMCs. The receptors were sampled from a human donor in good health.

The J gene is TRBJ1-2, the V gene TRBV28; 7 nucleotides match TRBD1. Germline lookup yields CDR1 MDHEN and CDR2 SYDVKM. After removal of 6 bases from V and 8 bases from J, the junction contained 9 bases not matched to a gene. The CDR3 length is 13 residues. DNA of the CDR3: TGTGCCAGCAGCCGAGACAGGGTCGGCGGCTACACCTTC. Its protein product is CASSRDRVGGYTF.

V usage is TRBV25-1 and J usage is TRBJ1-2; D possibly corresponds to TRBD1 (6 bases). Looked up from germline, CDR1 is MGHDK and CDR2 is SYGVNS. This CDR3 region has 15 residues. Trimming removed 3 bases from V and 7 bases from J, with 18 bases in between. DNA for the CDR3: TGTGCCAGCAGTGACGCCCGAGGACAGTCGCCTGGCTACACCTTC. Its translation is CASSDARGQSPGYTF.

This clonotype occurred once. The V and J genes are TRBV10-3 and TRBJ2-2; D is unclear. The CDR3 has 15 amino acids. The V gene lost 0 bases and the J gene lost 5 bases, with 10 bases spanning the gap. Germline loops: CDR1 ENHRY, CDR2 SYGVKD. Here the CDR3 reads CAISESGSTTGELFF. Written as DNA, the CDR3 is TGTGCCATCAGTGAGTCGGGCAGCACGACCGGGGAGCTGTTTTTT.

This chain connects TRBV29-1 to TRBJ2-3; D may be TRBD1 (6 bases). This CDR3 has 17 amino acids. Per the germline V gene, CDR1 is SQVTM and CDR2 is ANQGSEA. Trimming left V 4 bases short and J 0 bases short, with 20 bases between. CDR3 nucleotides: TGCAGCGTTGTATCTTCTTTGAGGACAGCTAGCACAGATACGCAGTATTTT. Protein product: CSVVSSLRTASTDTQYF.

The CDR3 DNA sequence: TGTGCCAGCAGTTTATTCCGACAGGGGTCTTCTGGGGCCAACGTCCTGACTTTC. Residues: CASSLFRQGSSGANVLTF. The V gene is TRBV28, the J gene TRBJ2-6, with 8 bases matching TRBD1. The CDR3 has 18 residues. Unmatched junction bases numbered 6, after V lost 1 base and J lost 1 base. Germline V gene sequence: CDR1 MDHEN, CDR2 SYDVKM.

This clonotype is a singleton in its sample. The chain joins TRBV30 to TRBJ1-1, with 7 bases matching TRBD1. Germline V gives CDR1 GTSNPN, CDR2 SVGIG (reference sequence). Losses at the gene ends were 1 base for V and 1 base for J; bases not matched to a gene: 6. This CDR3 region has 15 residues. The CDR3 is CAWSAGRTGNTEAFF. The CDR3 DNA reads as TGTGCCTGGAGTGCCGGACGGACAGGGAACACTGAAGCTTTCTTT. The variable domain in full, completed from reference TRBV30 and TRBJ1-1, reads SQTIHQWPATLVQPVGSPLSLECTVEGTSNPNLYWYRQAAGRGLQLLFYSVGIGQISSEVPQNLSASRPQDRQFILSSKKLLLSDSGFYLCAWSAGRTGNTEAFFGQGTRLTVV.

This chain joins TRBV10-3 and TRBJ2-7, with a tentative D call TRBD1 (5 bases). Per the germline V gene, CDR1 is ENHRY and CDR2 is SYGVKD. The CDR3 has 14 residues. V gave up 6 bases and J gave up 3 bases, with 15 bases separating them. The DNA of the CDR3 is TGTGCCATCAGAGACAGTCGGACGATCTACGAGCAGTACTTC. It translates to CAIRDSRTIYEQYF.

This chain joins TRBV19 and TRBJ2-7, with 9 bases aligning to TRBD1. Germline assignment: CDR1 LNHDA and CDR2 SQIVND (reference sequence). The V segment lost 3 bases and the J segment 5 bases; nucleotides outside the gene matches: 8. This CDR3 comprises 15 residues. The CDR3 sequence: CASSMKQGATHEQYF. CDR3 in DNA: TGTGCCAGTAGTATGAAACAGGGGGCGACCCACGAGCAGTACTTC. The variable domain in full, completed from reference TRBV19 and TRBJ2-7, reads DGGITQSPKYLFRKEGQNVTLSCEQNLNHDAMYWYRQDPGQGLRLIYYSQIVNDFQKGDIAEGYSVSREKKESFPLTVTSAQKNPTAFYLCASSMKQGATHEQYFGPGTRLTVT.

V is TRBV7-9 and J is TRBJ1-4; maybe TRBD1 (5 bases). Germline assignment: CDR1 SEHNR and CDR2 FQNEAQ (reference sequence). V was pared by 4 bases and J by 4 bases, with 10 bases between. The length of the CDR3 is 14 residues. The CDR3 region is CASSSGGDNEKLFF. In nucleotides, the CDR3 is TGTGCCAGCAGCTCCGGGGGAGATAATGAAAAACTGTTTTTT.

The chain has TRBV29-1 and TRBJ2-2, with no clear D. Germline CDR1 SQVTM, CDR2 ANQGSEA. CDR3 length equals 13 residues. Trimming removed 4 bases from V and 4 bases from J, with 10 bases in between. The CDR3 reads CSVVSQVTGELFF. CDR3 DNA sequence: TGCAGCGTTGTGAGTCAGGTCACCGGGGAGCTGTTTTTT.

The gene calls are TRBV6-2 or TRBV6-3 and TRBJ2-5; a possible D gene is TRBD1 (5 bases). CDR1 is MNHEY, CDR2 SVGEGT, per germline. V shed 8 bases and J shed 4 bases, with 23 bases lying between them. This CDR3 region has 16 residues. Written as DNA, the CDR3 is TGTGCCAGCGGTTCGGATTACAGACAGAAAGGAGAGACCCAGTACTTC. Amino acids: CASGSDYRQKGETQYF.

The chain couples TRBV7-2 to TRBJ2-7; 16 bases fit TRBD2. Germline V gene sequence: CDR1 SGHTA, CDR2 FQGNSA. The CDR3 extends over 13 amino acids. The ends lost 4 bases at V and 13 bases at J; junction bases unmatched: 4. Here the CDR3 reads CASSSGTSGRAYF. Written as DNA, the CDR3 is TGTGCCAGCAGCTCCGGGACTAGCGGGAGGGCTTACTTC.

V gene TRBV12-3 or TRBV12-4 combines with J gene TRBJ1-3; 7 bases agree with TRBD1. The CDR3 spans 15 residues. The J segment lost 0 bases and the V segment lost 8 bases, leaving 7 bases of the junction unmatched. The CDR3 loop reads CASYRGESSGNTIYF. CDR3 DNA sequence: TGTGCCAGCTACAGGGGCGAGAGCTCTGGAAACACCATATATTTT.

This chain joins TRBV5-1 and TRBJ1-1; 9 nucleotides agree with TRBD1. J was trimmed by 1 base and V by 3 bases; bases with no gene match: 7. Germline V lookup: CDR1 SGHRS, CDR2 YFSETQ. The CDR3 has 16 amino acids. CDR3 region: CASSSGQGKTNTEAFF. The CDR3 DNA follows: TGCGCCAGCAGCTCGGGACAGGGAAAGACGAACACTGAAGCTTTCTTT.

The genes are TRBV5-5 and TRBJ1-2; D not resolved. The CDR3 is 13 amino acids. V lost 2 bases, J lost 3 bases, and 8 bases lay in between. Germline lookup yields CDR1 SGHKS and CDR2 YYEKEE (reference sequence). The CDR3 reads CASSFQTYYGYTF. DNA for the CDR3: TGTGCCAGCAGCTTCCAGACGTACTATGGCTACACCTTC.

This clonotype has a single count. This chain links TRBV7-2 with TRBJ2-3; no definite D call. This CDR3 has 11 amino acids. V lost 6 bases and J 4 bases, leaving 5 bases between the germline ends. The germline V gene encodes CDR1 SGHTA and CDR2 FQGNSA. This chain's CDR3 is CASRISDTQYF. As DNA, the CDR3 is TGTGCCAGCAGAATCTCAGATACGCAGTATTTT. Drawing the rest from reference TRBV7-2 and TRBJ2-3, the complete variable domain is GAGVSQSPSNKVTEKGKDVELRCDPISGHTALYWYRQSLGQGLEFLIYFQGNSAPDKSGLPSDRFSAERTGGSVSTLTIQRTQQEDSAVYLCASRISDTQYFGPGTRLTVL.

This clonotype was counted a single time. The limits of the CDR3 on the DNA are not certain, so only TCRdb's listed CDR3 is given. The chain has TRBV23-1 and TRBJ2-2. TRBV23-1 is classed as an ORF, of uncertain function. The CDR3 contains 16 residues when both ends are counted. CDR3: CASSQSRQRTPGSCFF.

This clonotype was observed a single time. The gene calls are TRBV12-3 or TRBV12-4 and TRBJ1-5; D is ambiguous. V lost 3 bases to trimming and J lost 3 bases, with 12 bases between them. The length of the CDR3 is 15 residues. The CDR3 DNA follows: TGTGCCAGCAGTTTTAGTTCCGGGAACAATCAGCCCCAGCATTTT. Residues: CASSFSSGNNQPQHF.

This clonotype was detected only once. The chain uses TRBV7-2 and TRBJ2-7; perhaps TRBD1 as D (6 bases). The V end lost 6 bases, the J end lost 2 bases, and 14 bases lay between the germline ends. Germline V gene data show CDR1 as SGHTA and CDR2 as FQGNSA. The CDR3 extends over 14 amino acids. This chain's CDR3 is CASSPKGVTYEQYF. CDR3 bases: TGTGCCAGCAGTCCCAAGGGGGTTACCTACGAGCAGTACTTC.

The chain carries TRBV7-7 and TRBJ2-7; 8 positions agree with TRBD1. This CDR3 region has 14 residues. The V gene end was trimmed by 1 base and the J gene end by 3 bases; junction bases not matched to a gene: 2. Germline-derived CDR1 and CDR2 are SSHAT and FNYEAQ (reference sequence). The CDR3 bases are TGTGCCAGCAGCTTAGACAGGGGGAACTACGAGCAGTACTTC. It encodes CASSLDRGNYEQYF.

This clonotype was counted a few times. The chain joins TRBV18 to TRBJ2-7, with D possibly called TRBD1 or TRBD2 (5 bases each). Germline CDR1 and CDR2: KGHSH and LQKENI. CDR3 length equals 13 residues. The ends were cut back, 3 bases at V and 3 bases at J, with 9 bases in the middle. The CDR3 nucleotides are TGTGCCAGCTCACCTGGGACGGTCTACGAGCAGTACTTC. This gives the protein CASSPGTVYEQYF.

This clonotype was recorded only once. This rearrangement joins TRBV2 to TRBJ2-3; the D is unclear. This CDR3 is built from 12 residues. Looked up from germline, CDR1 is SNHLY and CDR2 is FYNNEI. V was shortened by 7 bases and J by 12 bases, with 17 bases between the two germline ends. The CDR3 region has the DNA TGTGCCAGCAACCCCTCCCTGAAGGCACAGTATTTT. It is translated as CASNPSLKAQYF. The variable domain in full, completed from reference TRBV2 and TRBJ2-3, reads EPEVTQTPSHQVTQMGQEVILRCVPISNHLYFYWYRQILGQKVEFLVSFYNNEISEKSEIFDDQFSVERPDGSNFTLKIRSTKLEDSAMYFCASNPSLKAQYFGPGTRLTVL.

J is TRBJ2-1 and V is TRBV12-3 or TRBV12-4; 12 nucleotides match TRBD1. The CDR3 covers 14 residues. J was trimmed by 10 bases and V by 5 bases; bases with no gene match: 6. The CDR3 reads CASSARDRGLEQFF. CDR3 coding DNA: TGTGCCAGCAGTGCCCGGGACAGGGGGCTCGAGCAGTTCTTC.

The chain couples TRBV28 to TRBJ2-1, with TRBD2 matching over 9 bases. CDR1 and CDR2 (germline): MDHEN, SYDVKM. J was trimmed by 8 bases and V by 8 bases; bases with no gene match: 10. CDR3 length: 14 amino acids. CDR3 sequence: CASWASGTSDEQFF. The CDR3 nucleotides are TGTGCCAGCTGGGCTAGCGGGACTTCCGATGAGCAGTTCTTC.

This clonotype was detected once. The V gene is TRBV5-1, the J gene TRBJ2-5; tentative D call: TRBD2 (6 bases). The CDR3 extends over 15 amino acids. Germline CDR1 is SGHRS and CDR2 is YFSETQ. The V end lost 0 bases, the J end lost 3 bases, and 12 bases lay between the germline ends. The CDR3 loop reads CASSLGRELEETQYF. The CDR3 coding sequence is TGCGCCAGCAGCTTGGGGAGGGAGCTAGAAGAGACCCAGTACTTC.

This chain joins TRBV29-1 and TRBJ2-6; D ambiguous. V was trimmed by 4 bases and J by 0 bases, leaving 4 bases between them. The CDR3 has 13 residues. Germline V CDR1 and CDR2: SQVTM, ANQGSEA. The CDR3 DNA sequence: TGCAGCGTTGGATACTCTGGGGCCAACGTCCTGACTTTC. Translating gives CSVGYSGANVLTF.

The rearrangement links TRBV6-5 to TRBJ1-2, with a weak D call TRBD1 (5 bases). Germline CDR1 reads MNHEY; CDR2 reads SVGAGI. V lost 2 bases, J lost 3 bases, and 10 bases lay in between. The CDR3 is 14 amino acids. As DNA, the CDR3 is TGTGCCAGCAGTTACGGAGCGGGGGACTATGGCTACACCTTC. Protein sequence: CASSYGAGDYGYTF.

V usage is TRBV7-2 and J usage is TRBJ2-4, with D hard to call. The CDR3 covers 15 residues. V was clipped by 1 base and J by 0 bases, with 7 bases between them. Germline-derived CDR1 and CDR2 are SGHTA and FQGNSA. CDR3 nucleotides: TGTGCCAGCAGCTTAGTGGAATTAGCCAAAAACATTCAGTACTTC. It specifies CASSLVELAKNIQYF.

The rearrangement joins TRBV10-3 to TRBJ2-7; D call uncertain. The CDR3 loop spans 13 amino acids. Trimming removed 4 bases from V and 7 bases from J, with 14 bases in between. Germline CDR1 reads ENHRY; CDR2 reads SYGVKD. CDR3 amino acids: CAISGTTRKEQYF. CDR3 DNA sequence: TGTGCCATCAGTGGAACGACGAGGAAGGAGCAGTACTTC.